The entry that follows covers one T cell receptor beta chain sequence. Its antigen is as yet unknown. Authors' methods: Junction-only sequences without quality scores came from ImmunoSEQ, so filtering differed. Sequenced by immunoSEQ multiplex PCR; TCRdb stores in-frame clones only, minus some. V and J calls and clone size are as listed in that table; D and trimming were resolved from the DNA. The table records about 2 million clones, roughly 94% of them present only once. This record belongs to a study of shared clonotypes between healthy human individuals. Study-wide results and caveats: Donor scarcity curtailed the genetic and exposure-history diversity represented herein. Even with large depth, rarefaction showed that sorted-subset sequencing was incomplete.

This TCR was recovered from a young man in good health. Sequences were obtained from naive CD4+ T cells sorted from blood. As to subset: CD45RA+ positively selected.

The CDR3 is CASQDRVLLLYNEQFF. In DNA, the CDR3 is TGTGCCAGCCAGGACAGGGTTCTCCTGCTTTACAATGAGCAGTTCTTC. The V and J genes are TRBV5-6 and TRBJ2-1, with TRBD1 matching over 8 bases. CDR3 length: 16 residues. Trimming at V came to 7 bases and at J to 4 bases, leaving 13 bases not matched to a gene. Germline assignment: CDR1 SGHDT and CDR2 YYEEEE. Drawing the rest from reference TRBV5-6 and TRBJ2-1, the complete variable domain is DAGVTQSPTHLIKTRGQQVTLRCSPKSGHDTVSWYQQALGQGPQFIFQYYEEEERQRGNFPDRFSGHQFPNYSSELNVNALLLGDSALYLCASQDRVLLLYNEQFFGPGTRLTVL.